This entry concerns a single T cell receptor beta chain. The antigen is not known. The data belong to a study of OX40 agonist ivuxolimab in advanced cancers. Study at large: Ivuxolimab, which patients received intravenously every 2 weeks, was dosed at 0.01 to 10 mg/kg. Patients in dose escalation had liver, melanoma, kidney or head and neck cancers. Points from the study as a whole: Within 6 weeks, CD4+ and CD8+ blood T cells expanded clonally at 0.1 to 3.0 mg/kg. Expanded clones were, on average, more numerous among CD8+ T cells than CD4+.

Assay: immunoSEQ multiplex PCR; the TCRdb copy retains only in-frame clones and omits some. This sample carries over 65,000 clones, about four fifths of them seen once, and the ten largest clones take about 0.44%. The V end was cut by 0 bases, the J end by 3 bases, with 12 bases between. Germline V lookup: CDR1 MNHEY, CDR2 SMNVEV (reference sequence). This CDR3 spans 15 amino acids. The sample consisted of CD4+ or CD8+ T cells sorted from blood, taken in a trial of the OX40 agonist ivuxolimab. This TCR was sampled from an adult with an advanced solid tumor such as melanoma, head and neck, liver or kidney cancer. J is TRBJ2-7 and V is TRBV27, with D perhaps given as TRBD1 or TRBD2 (5 bases each). CDR3 in DNA: TGTGCCAGCAGTTTATCGTGGGGGAACGTCTACGAGCAGTACTTC. Translated, it gives CASSLSWGNVYEQYF.